The entry below describes one T cell receptor (beta chain). Antigen: not known. This entry comes from a study of OX40 agonist ivuxolimab in advanced cancers. At the level of the study: Patients received ivuxolimab, an intravenous treatment, every 2 weeks at 0.01 to 10 mg/kg. At 82.7% male, the cohort had a mean age of 60 years, ranging from roughly 20 to 85. General study results and limits: Within 6 weeks, CD4+ and CD8+ blood T cells expanded clonally at 0.1 to 3.0 mg/kg.

The data were produced by immunoSEQ multiplex PCR, yet TCRdb's version contains in-frame clones alone and is incomplete. Of approximately 58,000 clones listed, roughly nine tenths are singletons. On cycle 4 day 1 and cycle 7 day 1, as well as at baseline, blood was sampled. Germline V gene sequence: CDR1 SGHRS, CDR2 YFSETQ. The V gene lost 0 bases and the J gene lost 2 bases, with 17 bases spanning the gap. The CDR3 sequence is 17 residues long. Sequences were derived from CD4+ or CD8+ T cells sorted from blood, sampled in a trial of the OX40 agonist ivuxolimab. The chain links TRBV5-1 to TRBJ1-1, with D maybe TRBD1 (5 bases). The clonotype comes from an adult with an advanced solid tumor such as melanoma, head and neck, liver or kidney cancer. CDR3 sequence reads: CASSLAVRSGVNTEAFF. Here the CDR3 DNA reads TGCGCCAGCAGCTTGGCCGTCCGGTCGGGGGTTAACACTGAAGCTTTCTTT. The full variable domain, in which reference TRBV5-1 and TRBJ1-1 provide the parts outside the CDR3, is KAGVTQTPRYLIKTRGQQVTLSCSPISGHRSVSWYQQTPGQGLQFLFEYFSETQRNKGNFPGRFSGRQFSNSRSEMNVSTLELGDSALYLCASSLAVRSGVNTEAFFGQGTRLTVV.